These 25 T cell receptor beta chains were all obtained from the same sample, sequenced in a study of PD-L1 blockade in urothelial cancer. As for time point: pretreatment peripheral blood. This table comes from immunoSEQ multiplex PCR, and its TCRdb copy is limited to in-frame clones, with some not included. The data contain about 52,000 clones, about 68% of them singletons. The sample consisted of PBMCs, taken around atezolizumab (anti-PD-L1) treatment. These receptors were collected from a man between 65 and 85 years old with urothelial cancer.

The chain carries TRBV7-2 and TRBJ1-1, with 7 positions matching TRBD1. CDR1 is SGHTA and CDR2 is FQGNSA in the germline V gene. The ends lost 3 bases at V and 4 bases at J; junction bases unmatched: 8. The CDR3 extends over 15 amino acids. The CDR3 reads CASSFRQGYFTEAFF. CDR3 nucleotides: TGTGCCAGCAGCTTCCGACAGGGTTACTTCACTGAAGCTTTCTTT.

The count of this clone is one. The genes are TRBV30 and TRBJ2-1, with 7 bases matching TRBD1. There are 11 residues in the CDR3. V was clipped by 6 bases and J by 4 bases; unmatched bases: 0. The germline CDR1 and CDR2 sequences are GTSNPN and SVGIG (reference sequence). The CDR3 DNA sequence: TGTGCCTGCAGGGGGTACAATGAGCAGTTCTTC. Translated, it gives CACRGYNEQFF.

The chain links TRBV28 to TRBJ1-1, with no clear D. Germline lookup yields CDR1 MDHEN and CDR2 SYDVKM. With 3 bases removed from V and 5 bases from J, the gap between germline ends came to 10 bases. There are 13 residues in the CDR3. The CDR3 is CASSLFGRTEAFF. The CDR3 DNA sequence: TGTGCCAGCAGTTTGTTTGGGAGGACTGAAGCTTTCTTT.

The V and J genes are TRBV5-6 and TRBJ2-7; 7 bases agree with TRBD2. Germline V gene data show CDR1 as SGHDT and CDR2 as YYEEEE. V lost 1 base and J lost 6; bases outside the gene matches: 4. This CDR3 is built from 13 residues. CDR3 loop: CASSLRLAPEQYF. CDR3 bases: TGTGCCAGCAGCTTGAGACTAGCTCCCGAGCAGTACTTC.

V is TRBV27 and J is TRBJ2-5; no clear D gene. This CDR3 has 15 amino acids. V was shortened by 0 bases and J by 5 bases, with 13 bases between the two germline ends. CDR1 is MNHEY and CDR2 is SMNVEV in the germline V gene (reference sequence). The CDR3 coding sequence is TGTGCCAGCAGTTTATCACGCCCCCGGTTGGAGACCCAGTACTTC. This codes for CASSLSRPRLETQYF.

The chain combines TRBV19 with TRBJ1-2; no reliable D call. V lost 3 bases and J lost 1, with 9 bases in between. Germline V lookup: CDR1 LNHDA, CDR2 SQIVND (reference sequence). This CDR3 comprises 14 residues. Written as DNA, the CDR3 is TGTGCCAGTAGTATGGACTTTGTTAACTATGGCTACACCTTC. Encoded protein: CASSMDFVNYGYTF.

The J gene is TRBJ1-5, the V gene TRBV27, with a weak D call TRBD1 (6 bases). The length of the CDR3 is 15 residues. Trimming cost V 6 bases and J 6 bases, with 18 bases left between them. Germline V lookup: CDR1 MNHEY, CDR2 SMNVEV (reference sequence). The CDR3: CASRAYGGASQPQHF. The CDR3, as DNA: TGTGCCAGCAGAGCCTACGGGGGGGCCAGTCAGCCCCAGCATTTT.

V usage is TRBV9 and J usage is TRBJ1-4; 8 bases are a match to TRBD1. With V trimmed by 1 base and J by 7 bases, 6 bases remained unmatched. From germline, CDR1 is SGDLS and CDR2 YYNGEE. This CDR3 region has 15 residues. CDR3 nucleotide sequence: TGTGCCAGCAGCGTAAGAACAGGGGGATCTGAAAAACTGTTTTTT. Translating gives CASSVRTGGSEKLFF. The variable domain in full, completed from reference TRBV9 and TRBJ1-4, reads DSGVTQTPKHLITATGQRVTLRCSPRSGDLSVYWYQQSLDQGLQFLIQYYNGEERAKGNILERFSAQQFPDLHSELNLSSLELGDSALYFCASSVRTGGSEKLFFGSGTQLSVL.

By sample share, this clone is medium-sized. The chain is built from TRBV15 and TRBJ1-6; D unresolved. V was shortened by 1 base and J by 11 bases, with 12 bases between the two germline ends. Germline CDR1 is LNHNV and CDR2 is YYDKDF (reference sequence). The CDR3 is 14 amino acids. The CDR3 DNA follows: TGTGCCACCAGCAGAGTCGGTGGAGGCACACCCCTCCACTTT. It translates to CATSRVGGGTPLHF.

The chain recombines TRBV7-2 with TRBJ1-2; D unresolved. This CDR3 is 13 amino acids long. Germline lookup yields CDR1 SGHTA and CDR2 FQGNSA. Trimming removed 1 base at V and 6 bases at J, with 9 bases between. CDR3 sequence: CASSLVSFHGYTF. DNA for the CDR3: TGTGCCAGCAGCTTAGTGTCATTTCATGGCTACACCTTC. Combining the CDR3 with reference TRBV7-2 and TRBJ1-2 gives the whole variable domain GAGVSQSPSNKVTEKGKDVELRCDPISGHTALYWYRQSLGQGLEFLIYFQGNSAPDKSGLPSDRFSAERTGGSVSTLTIQRTQQEDSAVYLCASSLVSFHGYTFGSGTRLTVV.

The chain carries TRBV28 and TRBJ1-2; D not certain. V was clipped by 3 bases and J by 10 bases, with 9 bases between them. This CDR3 spans 11 amino acids. Germline CDR1 and CDR2: MDHEN and SYDVKM. In DNA form, the CDR3 reads TGTGCCAGCAGTTTGAGTGGAGCCTACACCTTC. Protein: CASSLSGAYTF.

Note on this clone: A junction end diverges from the germline sequence, so it may reflect a read error. The chain links TRBV27 to TRBJ2-5, with 11 bases matching TRBD2. The CDR3 contains 16 residues. From germline, CDR1 is MNHEY and CDR2 SMNVEV (reference sequence). The CDR3, as DNA: TGTGCCAGCAGTTCCAGACTAGCGGGGAGAAGAGAGGCCCAGTACTTC. It encodes CASSSRLAGRREAQYF.

This clone was picked up a small number of times. This chain connects TRBV7-3 to TRBJ2-5, with 9 bases identical to TRBD1. There are 16 residues in the CDR3. The ends lost 5 bases at V and 5 bases at J; junction bases unmatched: 12. Germline CDR1 SGHTA, CDR2 FQGTGA. The CDR3 loop is CASSPAGGQGGETQYF. The CDR3 nucleotides read TGTGCCAGCAGCCCGGCCGGGGGACAGGGCGGGGAGACCCAGTACTTC.

The chain couples TRBV2 to TRBJ1-5; D may be TRBD1 (6 bases). The CDR3 length is 16 residues. Trimming stripped 4 bases from V and 1 base from J, with 14 bases between. Germline V gives CDR1 SNHLY, CDR2 FYNNEI. CDR3 amino acids: CASSAQGRGSNQPQHF. The DNA for the CDR3 is TGTGCCAGCAGTGCACAGGGTCGAGGGAGCAATCAGCCCCAGCATTTT.

The rearrangement joins TRBV7-8 to TRBJ2-2, with 13 nucleotides matching TRBD2. Germline assignment: CDR1 SGHVS and CDR2 FQNEAQ. This CDR3 is built from 17 residues. The junction had 6 bases not matched to a gene; V was cut back by 4 bases and J by 4 bases. The CDR3, as DNA: TGTGCCAGCAGCTCCGGGACTAGCGGGGTTCGCACCGGGGAGCTGTTTTTT. This encodes CASSSGTSGVRTGELFF.

The chain uses TRBV6-5 and TRBJ2-4, with D hard to call. Germline values: CDR1 MNHEY, CDR2 SVGAGI. This CDR3 has 13 residues. V gave up 6 bases and J gave up 9 bases, with 15 bases separating them. CDR3 DNA sequence: TGTGCCAGCAGCTCCGTTACAGTGCCCATTCAGTACTTC. This translates into CASSSVTVPIQYF.

The genes are TRBV11-2 and TRBJ2-7; tentatively, D is TRBD2 (7 bases). This CDR3 is 14 amino acids long. Per the germline V gene, CDR1 is SGHAT and CDR2 is FQNNGV. With 5 bases removed from V and 5 bases from J, the gap between germline ends came to 16 bases. The CDR3 loop is CASSQQGGRNEQYF. The CDR3 DNA follows: TGTGCCAGCAGCCAACAGGGAGGGCGGAACGAGCAGTACTTC.

The CDR3 coding sequence is TGTGCTAGTGGTTTGGGACGGGGACAGGCAGTATCTAATCAGCCCCAGCATTTT. Its translation: CASGLGRGQAVSNQPQHF. The gene calls are TRBV12-5 and TRBJ1-5; TRBD1 agrees at 8 bases. The CDR3 has 18 amino acids. With V trimmed by 1 base and J by 4 bases, 12 bases remained unmatched. Germline V gene sequence: CDR1 LGHNT, CDR2 FRNRAP.

The chain has TRBV27 and TRBJ2-7; no clear D. V dropped 5 bases and J dropped 1 base, with 12 bases sitting between them. Germline CDR1 reads MNHEY; CDR2 reads SMNVEV (reference sequence). This CDR3 comprises 14 residues. DNA of the CDR3: TGTGCCAGCAGTGCCCCGGGTCGTTCCTACGAGCAGTACTTC. Protein: CASSAPGRSYEQYF.

This clone is a singleton in its sample. The V call is TRBV7-2, the J call TRBJ2-7; 8 bases agree with TRBD2. The CDR3 contains 15 residues. J gave up 2 bases and V 5 bases, and 8 bases lay outside the gene matches. Germline assignment: CDR1 SGHTA and CDR2 FQGNSA. CDR3 in amino acids: CASSLRGGRTYEQYF. As DNA, the CDR3 is TGTGCCAGCAGCCTCCGGGGGGGGCGAACCTACGAGCAGTACTTC.

The V gene is TRBV28, the J gene TRBJ1-4; the match to TRBD1 covers 9 bases. The CDR3 sequence is 15 residues long. Germline CDR1 is MDHEN and CDR2 is SYDVKM. V shed 4 bases and J 6 bases; nucleotides not matched to a gene: 6. CDR3 loop: CASSSPGQGDEKLFF. The CDR3 DNA reads as TGTGCCAGCAGTTCACCGGGACAGGGAGATGAAAAACTGTTTTTT.

The chain combines TRBV6-1 with TRBJ2-7; D perhaps matches TRBD1 (5 bases). Germline assignment: CDR1 MNHNS and CDR2 SASEGT. The V gene lost 0 bases and the J gene lost 2 bases, with 14 bases spanning the gap. This CDR3 region has 16 residues. CDR3 nucleotides: TGTGCCAGCAGTGAAGCCGACTTCATCAGGGCCTACGAGCAGTACTTC. It translates to CASSEADFIRAYEQYF.

This clone came up once. The rearrangement uses TRBV7-2 and TRBJ2-7; 11 bases agree with TRBD2. This CDR3 contains 15 residues. The germline V gene encodes CDR1 SGHTA and CDR2 FQGNSA. V was pared by 2 bases and J by 0 bases, with 0 bases of the junction left unmatched. The chain's CDR3 is CASSLTSGSSYEQYF. The CDR3, as DNA: TGTGCCAGCAGCTTAACTAGCGGGAGCTCCTACGAGCAGTACTTC.

The chain employs TRBV7-2 and TRBJ2-7; 14 bases are a match to TRBD2. The germline V gene encodes CDR1 SGHTA and CDR2 FQGNSA. The CDR3 is 18 amino acids. V gave up 1 base and J gave up 4 bases; unmatched junction bases: 9. In DNA form, the CDR3 reads TGTGCCAGCAGCTTAGAGAGGGGGGGACTAGCGGGAGCTTACGAGCAGTACTTC. Translating it yields CASSLERGGLAGAYEQYF.

V is TRBV4-2 and J is TRBJ2-7, with TRBD1 matching over 7 bases. CDR3 size: 14 residues. The V and J ends lost 2 bases and 4 bases, in that order; junction bases with no gene match: 5. Germline V gene data show CDR1 as LGHNA and CDR2 as YNFKEQ. CDR3 in amino acids: CASSQLGQQYEQYF. The CDR3 bases are TGTGCCAGCAGCCAATTGGGACAGCAATACGAGCAGTACTTC.